The source of this TCR beta chain is a study of T cell changes during pregnancy in multiple sclerosis (dated by TCRdb to between 2018 and 2020). With regard to the full study: In women with multiple sclerosis, the researchers looked at how the T cell repertoire shifted as pregnancy progressed.

With respect to this clone: The antigen it recognizes is unknown. No base quality information exists; no much larger clone differs at one position.

The library was made by the immunoSEQ multiplex PCR assay. TCRdb retrieved this table from immuneACCESS and kept in-frame rearrangements only. Not all clones are present; in checked studies, unresolved V genes account for under half, and no reason is known for the remainder. The sample includes more than 80,000 clones, with roughly 92% observed a single time. Together, the top ten hold 1.5% to 2% of the sample. The CDR3 goes from the cysteine to the phenylalanine over 13 residues. Left in the record is the CDR3 DNA by itself, 39 bases read in frame from the first base. CDR1 and CDR2 are read off the germline V gene (reference sequence) as MNHEY and SMNVEV. Trimming costs V 4 bases and J 9 bases, and their ends lie 13 bases apart.

The chain employs TRBV27 and TRBJ2-1; a tentative D match to TRBD2 spans 6 bases. The sequence derives from a female donor with multiple sclerosis, enrolled in a pregnancy study. The sequences come from peripheral blood, collected after pregnancy. The CDR3 loop reads CASSSLGGGEQFF. In nucleotide form, the sequence is TGTGCCAGCAGTTCGCTGGGGGGTGGTGAGCAGTTCTTC.